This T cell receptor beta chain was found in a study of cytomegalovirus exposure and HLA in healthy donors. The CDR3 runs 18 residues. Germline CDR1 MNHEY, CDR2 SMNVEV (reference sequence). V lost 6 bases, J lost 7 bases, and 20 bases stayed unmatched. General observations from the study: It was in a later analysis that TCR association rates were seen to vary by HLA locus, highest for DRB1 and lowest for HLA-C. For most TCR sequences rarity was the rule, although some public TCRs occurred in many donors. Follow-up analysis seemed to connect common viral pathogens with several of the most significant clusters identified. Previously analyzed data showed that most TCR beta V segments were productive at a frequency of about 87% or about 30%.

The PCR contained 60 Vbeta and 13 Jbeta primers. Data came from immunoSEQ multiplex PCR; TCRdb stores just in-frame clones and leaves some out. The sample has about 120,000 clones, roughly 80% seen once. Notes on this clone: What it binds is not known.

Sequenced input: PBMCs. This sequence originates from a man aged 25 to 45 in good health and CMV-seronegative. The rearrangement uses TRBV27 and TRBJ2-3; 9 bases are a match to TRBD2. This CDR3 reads CASSPIKGASGVVNTQYF. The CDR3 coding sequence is TGTGCCAGCAGCCCTATTAAGGGAGCTAGCGGGGTGGTTAATACGCAGTATTTT.